This TCR beta chain was sequenced in a study of fetal regulatory T cell absence and autoimmunity. Study-level background: Without clinical diabetes, IPEX patients showed exocrine pancreas autoimmunity. Broader study findings: Broadly similar TRB gene family usage was seen in pancreas and cord blood. Pancreas TCRs were oligoclonally enriched versus cord blood, some clones over 80-fold.

CDR1 is SGHVS and CDR2 is FNYEAQ in the germline V gene. This CDR3 region has 17 residues. The V and J ends lost 5 bases and 2 bases, in that order; junction bases with no gene match: 6. The survey-level immunoSEQ assay was used. Here immunoSEQ multiplex PCR was the method, and the copy in TCRdb shows in-frame clones only, minus some. The sample has around 100,000 clones, around 72% seen once. Remarks on this clone: Its specificity is unknown.

The chain links TRBV7-6 to TRBJ2-4, with TRBD2 matching over 13 bases. The sequencing input was pancreas tissue. This TCR was recovered from a male donor with IPEX syndrome. This CDR3 is CASSPGLAGASKNIQYF. In DNA form, the CDR3 reads TGTGCCAGCAGCCCCGGACTAGCGGGAGCTTCCAAAAACATTCAGTACTTC.